The source of this TCR beta chain is a study of human T cells and chemical hapten exposure. TCRdb reprocessed the RACE reads via MiXCR and lists one record per CDR3 protein. Of roughly 75,000 distinct CDR3 sequences in the sample, over 6.5% are singletons; the top ten hold 1.7%. The table lists this clonotype with many counts. The time point is: healthy volunteer bleed at 6 weeks. RNA extraction used unfractionated whole blood as the source of total RNA. Trimming cost V 6 bases and J 6 bases; bases outside gene matches: 17. The length of the CDR3 is 20 residues. The germline V gene encodes CDR1 MNHEY and CDR2 SVGAGI.

This rearrangement joins TRBV6-5 to TRBJ2-2; TRBD2 aligns across 15 bases. The sample taken for sequencing was whole blood. The clonotype originates from a female donor in good health. Some clones in this sample may be carry-over from other donors' samples. The CDR3 DNA reads as TGTGCCAGCAGCAACCCAAGACCGGGACTAGCGGGGGGAGGGGCCGGGGAGCTGTTTTTT. This encodes CASSNPRPGLAGGGAGELFF.